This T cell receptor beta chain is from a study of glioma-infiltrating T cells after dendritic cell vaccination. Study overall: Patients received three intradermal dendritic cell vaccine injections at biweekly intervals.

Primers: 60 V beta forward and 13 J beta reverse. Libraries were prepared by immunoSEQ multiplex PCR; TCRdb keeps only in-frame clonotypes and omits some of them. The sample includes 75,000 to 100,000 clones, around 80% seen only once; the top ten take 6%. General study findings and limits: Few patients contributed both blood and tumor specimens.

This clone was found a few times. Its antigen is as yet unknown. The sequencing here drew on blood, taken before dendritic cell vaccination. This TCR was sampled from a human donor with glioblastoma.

The CDR3 sequence is CASSQVATSNEQFF. CDR3 sequence (DNA): TGCGCCAGCAGCCAGGTAGCAACTAGCAATGAGCAGTTCTTC. The J gene is TRBJ2-1, the V gene TRBV4-1, with a weak D call TRBD2 (5 bases). CDR1 MGHRA and CDR2 YSYEKL come from the germline V gene. Trimming removed 3 bases at V and 6 bases at J, with 12 bases between. This CDR3 is built from 14 residues.